The 19 T cell receptor beta chains reported below all come from one sample, sequenced in a study of blood T cells in healthy people across ages. For the second PCR, which ran for 7 to 11 cycles, a sample-barcoded 5' primer and a J-beta primer mix were used. One entry per CDR3 protein, called by TCRdb with MiXCR from the 5' RACE reads. The table records about 830,000 distinct CDR3 sequences, 58% of them present only once. Sequenced sample: blood. The source is a man aged 25 to 40 in good health.

This clonotype came up once. The CDR3 loop reads CASSLDKSPEAFF. The CDR3 DNA follows: TGTGCCAGCAGCTTAGATAAAAGTCCTGAAGCTTTCTTT. V is TRBV7-9 and J is TRBJ1-1; no definite D call. This CDR3 region has 13 residues. The germline CDR1 and CDR2 sequences are SEHNR and FQNEAQ (reference sequence). Trimming cost V 1 base and J 6 bases, with 9 bases left between them.

This clonotype was recorded a few times. The chain couples TRBV5-5 to TRBJ1-5, with TRBD1 identical over 7 bases. The CDR3 has 14 residues. CDR1 is SGHKS and CDR2 is YYEKEE in the germline V gene (reference sequence). V shed 4 bases, J shed 0 bases, and the junction held 1 base outside the gene matches. The CDR3 nucleotides read TGTGCCAGCAGCGGGACAGTTAGCAATCAGCCCCAGCATTTT. Amino acids: CASSGTVSNQPQHF.

The chain joins TRBV12-3 or TRBV12-4 to TRBJ1-2; 10 nucleotides line up with TRBD1. J lost 7 bases, V lost 5 bases, and 7 bases had no gene match. The CDR3 contains 14 residues. The CDR3 loop is CASSRQGAEFGYTF. CDR3 in DNA: TGTGCCAGCAGTAGACAGGGGGCAGAGTTTGGCTACACCTTC.

The gene calls are TRBV12-5 and TRBJ2-7; D is perhaps TRBD2 (6 bases). The J call may be mistaken, given a closer DNA end match to TRBJ2-5. The CDR3 spans 15 residues. Per the germline V gene, CDR1 is LGHNT and CDR2 is FRNRAP. The CDR3 protein is CASAKVEGMVETQYF. CDR3 sequence (DNA): TGTGCTAGTGCCAAGGTGGAGGGAATGGTTGAGACCCAGTACTTC.

The genes are TRBV2 and TRBJ2-5; weak D call: TRBD1 (6 bases). The CDR3 spans 15 residues. Germline V CDR1 and CDR2: SNHLY, FYNNEI. V shed 4 bases and J shed 11 bases, with 23 bases lying between them. Here the CDR3 reads CASSARQVGGNEQYF. The CDR3, as DNA: TGTGCCAGCAGTGCCCGACAGGTCGGCGGCAATGAGCAGTACTTC. Supplemented by reference TRBV2 and TRBJ2-5, the full variable domain reads EPEVTQTPSHQVTQMGQEVILRCVPISNHLYFYWYRQILGQKVEFLVSFYNNEISEKSEIFDDQFSVERPDGSNFTLKIRSTKLEDSAMYFCASSARQVGGNEQYFGPGTRLLVL.

The sample holds a few counts of this clonotype. This chain connects TRBV4-1 to TRBJ2-1, with D maybe TRBD2 (6 bases). The J call is in doubt because the DNA end fits TRBJ2-7 better. The CDR3 is 13 amino acids. Germline V gene data show CDR1 as MGHRA and CDR2 as YSYEKL. CDR3 protein: CASSPGLYNEQYF. The CDR3 DNA follows: TGCGCCAGCAGCCCAGGACTATACAATGAGCAGTACTTC.

This clonotype was observed a few times. This sequence joins TRBV29-1 and TRBJ2-3; D is uncertain. The germline V gene encodes CDR1 SQVTM and CDR2 ANQGSEA. V was clipped by 3 bases and J by 0 bases, with 7 bases between them. This CDR3 is 13 amino acids long. Here the CDR3 DNA reads TGCAGCGTTGACGTCACTAGCACAGATACGCAGTATTTT. This codes for CSVDVTSTDTQYF.

V and J are TRBV5-1 and TRBJ2-7; maybe TRBD2 (5 bases). The CDR3 has 15 residues. The germline V gene has CDR1 SGHRS and CDR2 YFSETQ. Trimming took 4 bases from V and 5 from J, leaving 19 bases between them. CDR3 sequence (DNA): TGCGCCAGCAGCCCCCCGGGGAGAAAGAGCCACGAGCAGTACTTC. It encodes CASSPPGRKSHEQYF.

Worth noting for this clonotype: The DNA is omitted, as the CDR3 cannot be located on it reliably, and the CDR3 follows TCRdb's listing. The rearrangement links TRBV4-2 to TRBJ2-3; the D call in the table, TRBD2, was not verified against the DNA. A total of 16 residues make up the CDR3, ends included. Germline CDR1 and CDR2: LGHNA and YNFKEQ. The CDR3 here is CASSPLAGVGQIRSIF.

The CDR3 sequence: CASSPQGTGTGANVLTF. The CDR3 DNA is TGTGCCAGCAGCCCCCAGGGGACAGGGACTGGGGCCAACGTCCTGACTTTC. This chain connects TRBV7-2 to TRBJ2-6, with 9 positions matching TRBD1. J lost 2 bases, V lost 5 bases, and 7 bases had no gene match. Germline V gene sequence: CDR1 SGHTA, CDR2 FQGNSA. The CDR3 is 17 amino acids.

This clonotype was counted between two and nine times. The J gene is TRBJ2-7, the V gene TRBV5-1, with TRBD2 matching over 7 bases. The CDR3 covers 14 residues. Germline-derived CDR1 and CDR2 are SGHRS and YFSETQ. The J segment lost 2 bases and the V segment lost 7 bases, leaving 9 bases of the junction unmatched. The CDR3 DNA follows: TGCGCCAGCCAAACGGGAGGCAGTCCCTACGAGCAGTACTTC. Its protein product is CASQTGGSPYEQYF.

This clonotype has only one observation. This chain connects TRBV10-3 to TRBJ2-3, with D possibly TRBD1 on 6 matching bases. Germline values: CDR1 ENHRY, CDR2 SYGVKD. The CDR3 runs to 17 residues. V gave up 6 bases and J gave up 8 bases, with 27 bases separating them. The CDR3 DNA is TGTGCCATCAGCTCGAACAGGGCAAGAGGTTTGGACGGTACGCAGTATTTT. It codes for CAISSNRARGLDGTQYF.

This clonotype was counted between two and nine times. The J gene is TRBJ2-3, the V gene TRBV12-3 or TRBV12-4, with 7 positions matching TRBD1. The CDR3 has 14 residues. V shed 4 bases, J shed 4 bases, and the junction held 5 bases outside the gene matches. CDR3 coding DNA: TGTGCCAGCAGTTGCAGGGGGAGAGCAGATACGCAGTATTTT. Protein: CASSCRGRADTQYF.

The table lists this clonotype with many counts. The CDR3 DNA sequence: TGTGCCAGCAGCTTCGGAACAGGGGGCGGTGGCTACACCTTC. Residues: CASSFGTGGGGYTF. The genes are TRBV7-2 and TRBJ1-2; 9 bases map to TRBD1. CDR1 is SGHTA and CDR2 is FQGNSA in the germline V gene. CDR3 length equals 14 residues. The ends lost 3 bases at V and 7 bases at J; junction bases unmatched: 6.

The genes are TRBV29-1 and TRBJ1-1; TRBD1 might be the D (6 bases). This CDR3 has 13 amino acids. CDR1 and CDR2 from the germline V gene are SQVTM and ANQGSEA. Trimming removed 7 bases at V and 0 bases at J, with 12 bases between. The CDR3 is CSAAGTLNTEAFF. The CDR3 coding sequence is TGCAGCGCAGCCGGGACATTGAACACTGAAGCTTTCTTT.

The chain couples TRBV5-4 to TRBJ1-4; no reliable D call. The ends were cut back, 3 bases at V and 3 bases at J, with 15 bases in the middle. CDR1 and CDR2 from the germline V gene are SGHNT and YYREEE (reference sequence). The CDR3 spans 16 residues. Here the CDR3 reads CASSSGTEVANEKLFF. For the CDR3, the DNA is TGTGCCAGCAGCTCCGGAACAGAGGTTGCTAATGAAAAACTGTTTTTT.

The chain uses TRBV4-1 and TRBJ2-1; 9 bases match TRBD2. This CDR3 is 14 amino acids long. V shed 5 bases and J 10 bases; nucleotides not matched to a gene: 9. CDR1 and CDR2 (germline): MGHRA, YSYEKL. CDR3 residues: CASSSAGGLREQFF. CDR3 bases: TGCGCCAGCAGCTCGGCGGGGGGGTTACGAGAGCAGTTCTTC.

This clonotype was picked up a small number of times. The rearrangement links TRBV28 to TRBJ2-1; D gene ambiguous. Germline CDR1 reads MDHEN; CDR2 reads SYDVKM. This CDR3 has 14 amino acids. V was clipped by 3 bases and J by 9 bases, with 15 bases between them. This chain's CDR3 is CASSFYRSASEQFF. The DNA for the CDR3 is TGTGCCAGCAGTTTTTATCGATCCGCCAGTGAGCAGTTCTTC.

The V call is TRBV7-9, the J call TRBJ2-3, with D possibly matching TRBD2 (6 bases). Germline V gives CDR1 SEHNR, CDR2 FQNEAQ (reference sequence). With 7 bases removed from V and 4 bases from J, the gap between germline ends came to 21 bases. The CDR3 has 16 amino acids. The CDR3 loop is CASNPPDGGAADTQYF. The CDR3 coding sequence is TGTGCCAGCAACCCCCCGGACGGGGGAGCGGCAGATACGCAGTATTTT.